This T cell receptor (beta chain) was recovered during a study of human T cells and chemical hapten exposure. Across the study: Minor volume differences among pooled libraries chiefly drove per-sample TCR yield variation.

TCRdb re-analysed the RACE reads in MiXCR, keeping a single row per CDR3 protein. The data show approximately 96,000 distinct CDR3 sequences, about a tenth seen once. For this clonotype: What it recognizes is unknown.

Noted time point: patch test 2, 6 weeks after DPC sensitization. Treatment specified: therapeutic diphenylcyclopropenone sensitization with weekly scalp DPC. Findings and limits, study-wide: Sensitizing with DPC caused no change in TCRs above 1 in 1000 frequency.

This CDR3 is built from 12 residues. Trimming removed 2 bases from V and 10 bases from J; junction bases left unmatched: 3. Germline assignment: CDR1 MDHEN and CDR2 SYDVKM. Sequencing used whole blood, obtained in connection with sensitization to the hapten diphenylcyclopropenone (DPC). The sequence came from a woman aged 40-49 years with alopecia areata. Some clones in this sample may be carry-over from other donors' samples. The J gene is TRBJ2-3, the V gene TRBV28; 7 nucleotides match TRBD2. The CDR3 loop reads CASSLAGRAQYF. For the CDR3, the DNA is TGTGCCAGCAGTTTAGCGGGGAGGGCGCAGTATTTT.